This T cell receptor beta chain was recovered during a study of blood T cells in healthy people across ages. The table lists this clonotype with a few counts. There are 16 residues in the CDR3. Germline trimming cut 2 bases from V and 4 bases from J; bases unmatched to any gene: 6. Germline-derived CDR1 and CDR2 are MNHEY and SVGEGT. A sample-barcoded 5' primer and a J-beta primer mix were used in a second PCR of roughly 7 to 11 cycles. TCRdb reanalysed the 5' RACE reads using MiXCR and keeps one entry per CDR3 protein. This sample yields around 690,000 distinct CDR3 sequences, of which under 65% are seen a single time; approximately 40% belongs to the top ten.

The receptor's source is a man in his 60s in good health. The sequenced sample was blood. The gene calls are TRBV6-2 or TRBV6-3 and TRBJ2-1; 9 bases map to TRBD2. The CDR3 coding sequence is TGTGCCAGCAGTTACGTTGGCGGGGGGGCATACAATGAGCAGTTCTTC. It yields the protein CASSYVGGGAYNEQFF.